This passage covers 20 T cell receptor beta chains from one sample sequenced in a study of blood T cell repertoires in COVID-19. Sequencing was performed with immunoSEQ multiplex PCR; in TCRdb, only in-frame clones are kept and a portion is missing. There are roughly 400,000 clones in the sample; 80% to 90% occur only once, and 1% to 1.3% lies in the top ten. Sequencing was carried out using PBMCs or T cells enriched from blood (not recorded which). These receptors all come from a young man who had recovered from COVID-19.

V usage is TRBV6-6 and J usage is TRBJ1-1; 7 bases align to TRBD1. J gave up 4 bases and V 0 bases, and 5 bases lay outside the gene matches. Germline V lookup: CDR1 MNHNY, CDR2 SVGAGI (reference sequence). This CDR3 has 15 residues. CDR3 nucleotides: TGTGCCAGCAGTTACTCAAAGACAGGGCCCACTGAAGCTTTCTTT. This gives the protein CASSYSKTGPTEAFF.

The genes are TRBV28 and TRBJ1-1; 7 bases line up with TRBD1. Per germline, CDR1 MDHEN and CDR2 SYDVKM. The junction had 5 bases not matched to a gene; V was cut back by 7 bases and J by 0 bases. This CDR3 comprises 14 residues. CDR3 amino acids: CASKQGLLNTEAFF. DNA for the CDR3: TGTGCCAGCAAACAGGGGCTCTTGAACACTGAAGCTTTCTTT. The full variable domain, its missing parts supplied by reference TRBV28 and TRBJ1-1, is DVKVTQSSRYLVKRTGEKVFLECVQDMDHENMFWYRQDPGLGLRLIYFSYDVKMKEKGDIPEGYSVSREKKERFSLILESASTNQTSMYLCASKQGLLNTEAFFGQGTRLTVV.

The table lists this clone with a count of one. The chain employs TRBV7-8 and TRBJ1-1; no definite D call. From germline, CDR1 is SGHVS and CDR2 FQNEAQ. CDR3 length: 14 residues. With 3 bases removed from V and 1 base from J, the gap between germline ends came to 9 bases. CDR3 sequence (DNA): TGTGCCAGCAGCTTGGCCAGGCAGAACACTGAAGCTTTCTTT. Its protein is CASSLARQNTEAFF.

The chain employs TRBV9 and TRBJ2-1; 8 positions match TRBD2. The V and J ends lost 0 bases and 4 bases, in that order; junction bases with no gene match: 9. This CDR3 comprises 17 residues. Germline lookup yields CDR1 SGDLS and CDR2 YYNGEE. The CDR3 coding sequence is TGTGCCAGCAGCGTAGGTGGACTAGCTACCGGGTACAATGAGCAGTTCTTC. Protein sequence: CASSVGGLATGYNEQFF.

This clone was recorded only once. The genes are TRBV5-6 and TRBJ2-1; 9 nucleotides align to TRBD2. V trimming: 3 bases; J trimming: 4 bases; junction bases outside the gene matches: 5. The CDR3 length is 15 residues. Per the germline V gene, CDR1 is SGHDT and CDR2 is YYEEEE. The CDR3 spells CASSYGTSWYNEQFF. CDR3 DNA: TGTGCCAGCAGCTACGGGACTAGCTGGTACAATGAGCAGTTCTTC.

The V gene is TRBV29-1, the J gene TRBJ1-1; perhaps TRBD1 as D (6 bases). This CDR3 is 13 amino acids long. With 3 bases removed from V and 1 base from J, the gap between germline ends came to 9 bases. Germline loops: CDR1 SQVTM, CDR2 ANQGSEA. The CDR3 nucleotides read TGCAGCGTTGACCAGGGGTCGAACACTGAAGCTTTCTTT. Amino acids: CSVDQGSNTEAFF. Using reference TRBV29-1 and TRBJ1-1 for the parts outside the CDR3, the full variable domain is SAVISQKPSRDICQRGTSLTIQCQVDSQVTMMFWYRQQPGQSLTLIATANQGSEATYESGFVIDKFPISRPNLTFSTLTVSNMSPEDSSIYLCSVDQGSNTEAFFGQGTRLTVV.

Comment on this clone: The same CDR3 can be traced to other DNA sequences in this sample. This chain connects TRBV28 to TRBJ1-2, with D tentatively TRBD1 (6 bases). There are 13 residues in the CDR3. Trimming took 3 bases from V and 9 from J, leaving 14 bases between them. In germline, CDR1 is MDHEN, CDR2 SYDVKM. The CDR3 region has the DNA TGTGCCAGCAGTTTGGCGCAGGGGTTGCGCTACACCTTC. Translated: CASSLAQGLRYTF.

J is TRBJ2-7 and V is TRBV9, with D perhaps matching TRBD1 (6 bases). The germline V and J ends were trimmed by 2 bases and 1 base, with 13 bases remaining between them. The CDR3 totals 15 residues. Germline V gene sequence: CDR1 SGDLS, CDR2 YYNGEE. CDR3 loop: CASSVGTGTSYEQYF. The DNA for the CDR3 is TGTGCCAGCAGCGTGGGGACCGGGACATCCTACGAGCAGTACTTC.

The chain recombines TRBV4-2 with TRBJ2-7; D may be TRBD1 (6 bases). V was cut by 0 bases and J by 5 bases, with 8 bases left in between. The length of the CDR3 is 13 residues. Germline-derived CDR1 and CDR2 are LGHNA and YNFKEQ. The DNA for the CDR3 is TGTGCCAGCAGCCAAGACAGGGGAAACGAGCAGTACTTC. This gives the protein CASSQDRGNEQYF.

The CDR3 protein is CASSVGQQTNEKLFF. The CDR3 DNA reads as TGTGCCAGCAGTGTCGGACAGCAAACTAATGAAAAACTGTTTTTT. The chain recombines TRBV6-4 with TRBJ1-4; D is possibly TRBD1 (6 bases). V lost 4 bases to trimming and J lost 1 base, with 10 bases between them. Germline assignment: CDR1 MRHNA and CDR2 SNTAGT. The CDR3 is made up of 15 amino acids.

The chain couples TRBV18 to TRBJ1-4; 10 nucleotides match TRBD1. The V gene end was trimmed by 2 bases and the J gene end by 7 bases; junction bases not matched to a gene: 1. Germline values: CDR1 KGHSH, CDR2 LQKENI. There are 14 residues in the CDR3. The CDR3 nucleotides read TGTGCCAGCTCACCAGGGACAGGGGCTGAAAAACTGTTTTTT. Its protein is CASSPGTGAEKLFF.

The CDR3 loop is CASSPGQSYEQYF. The CDR3 coding sequence is TGTGCCAGCTCACCTGGACAGTCCTACGAGCAGTACTTC. The chain joins TRBV18 to TRBJ2-7; tentative D call: TRBD1 (6 bases). Trimming took off 3 bases at V and 1 base at J, with 7 bases between the two ends. Germline assignment: CDR1 KGHSH and CDR2 LQKENI. CDR3 size: 13 residues. The complete variable domain, with remaining parts taken from reference TRBV18 and TRBJ2-7, reads NAGVMQNPRHLVRRRGQEARLRCSPMKGHSHVYWYRQLPEEGLKFMVYLQKENIIDESGMPKERFSAEFPKEGPSILRIQQVVRGDSAAYFCASSPGQSYEQYFGPGTRLTVT.

The gene calls are TRBV6-4 and TRBJ2-6, with D possibly matching TRBD1 (6 bases). The CDR3 is 17 amino acids. V dropped 5 bases and J dropped 0 bases, with 14 bases sitting between them. Germline V gene data show CDR1 as MRHNA and CDR2 as SNTAGT. The CDR3 DNA sequence: TGTGCCAGCAGTCCCTGGACAGATAGCTCTGGGGCCAACGTCCTGACTTTC. Protein sequence: CASSPWTDSSGANVLTF.

About this clone: In the same sample, other DNA sequences code for this CDR3. The gene calls are TRBV9 and TRBJ1-1; TRBD1 might be the D (6 bases). The ends were cut back, 0 bases at V and 3 bases at J, with 12 bases in the middle. The germline CDR1 and CDR2 sequences are SGDLS and YYNGEE. The CDR3 runs to 15 residues. The CDR3 loop is CASSVGGRGYTEAFF. The CDR3 coding sequence is TGTGCCAGCAGCGTAGGAGGCAGGGGATACACTGAAGCTTTCTTT.

The J gene is TRBJ2-4, the V gene TRBV7-3, with D possibly matching TRBD1 (6 bases). The germline CDR1 and CDR2 sequences are SGHTA and FQGTGA. Trimming stripped 5 bases from V and 8 bases from J, with 13 bases between. The CDR3 runs to 13 residues. The CDR3 DNA reads as TGTGCCAGCAGCGCGGACAGAGGGGACATTCAGTACTTC. Residues: CASSADRGDIQYF.

This chain joins TRBV14 and TRBJ2-7; weak D call: TRBD2 (6 bases). The CDR3 length is 12 residues. V lost 4 bases, J lost 4 bases, and 8 bases lay in between. Germline assignment: CDR1 SGHDN and CDR2 FVKESK. CDR3 sequence: CASSRGLYEQYF. CDR3 sequence (DNA): TGTGCCAGCAGCCGGGGACTGTACGAGCAGTACTTC.

This chain joins TRBV27 and TRBJ2-1, with TRBD2 identical over 8 bases. Germline assignment: CDR1 MNHEY and CDR2 SMNVEV (reference sequence). V was pared by 3 bases and J by 9 bases, with 4 bases of the junction left unmatched. The CDR3 loop spans 13 amino acids. The CDR3 DNA reads as TGTGCCAGCAGTTTTTCGGGAGGGGGTGAGCAGTTCTTC. This encodes CASSFSGGGEQFF.

CDR3 sequence reads: CASSVAGGGGYTF. The CDR3 DNA reads TGTGCCAGCAGCGTAGCAGGGGGAGGTGGCTACACCTTC. This rearrangement joins TRBV9 to TRBJ1-2, with TRBD1 identical over 7 bases. With V trimmed by 0 bases and J by 7 bases, 3 bases remained unmatched. Germline V gives CDR1 SGDLS, CDR2 YYNGEE. The CDR3 is 13 amino acids.

The rearrangement joins TRBV3-1 (or the pseudogene TRBV3-2) to TRBJ2-5, with D possibly matching TRBD2 (6 bases). Germline V gene sequence: CDR1 LGHDT, CDR2 YNNKEL (reference sequence). V lost 3 bases and J 0 bases, leaving 11 bases between the germline ends. There are 15 residues in the CDR3. Here the CDR3 reads CASSQTSLDQETQYF. The CDR3 DNA sequence: TGTGCCAGCAGCCAGACTAGTTTGGACCAAGAGACCCAGTACTTC.

The gene calls are TRBV13 and TRBJ2-3; 12 bases map to TRBD2. V lost 5 bases to trimming and J lost 3 bases; unmatched junction nucleotides: 9. This CDR3 comprises 17 residues. CDR1 is PRHDT, CDR2 FYEKMQ, per germline (reference sequence). CDR3 loop: CASSVRLAGDQTDTQYF. The CDR3 DNA reads TGTGCCAGCAGCGTCAGACTAGCGGGAGATCAAACAGATACGCAGTATTTT.